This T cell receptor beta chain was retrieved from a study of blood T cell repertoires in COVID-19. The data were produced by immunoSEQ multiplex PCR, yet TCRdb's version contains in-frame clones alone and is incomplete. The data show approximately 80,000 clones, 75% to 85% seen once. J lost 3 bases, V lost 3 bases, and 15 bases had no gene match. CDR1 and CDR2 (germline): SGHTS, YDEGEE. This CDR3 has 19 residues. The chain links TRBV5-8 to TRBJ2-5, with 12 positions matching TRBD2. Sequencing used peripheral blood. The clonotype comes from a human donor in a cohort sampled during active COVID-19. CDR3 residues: CASSSGGLAGGLSEETQYF. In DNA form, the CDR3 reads TGTGCCAGCAGCTCGGGTGGCCTAGCGGGGGGGCTTAGCGAAGAGACCCAGTACTTC.